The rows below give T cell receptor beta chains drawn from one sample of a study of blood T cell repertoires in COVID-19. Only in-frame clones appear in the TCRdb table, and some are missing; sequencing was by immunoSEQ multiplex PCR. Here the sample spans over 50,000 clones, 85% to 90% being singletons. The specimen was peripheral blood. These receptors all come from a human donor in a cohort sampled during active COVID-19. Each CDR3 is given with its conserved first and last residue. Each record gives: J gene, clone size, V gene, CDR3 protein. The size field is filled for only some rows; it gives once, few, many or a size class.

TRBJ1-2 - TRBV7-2 CASSPDRSLGYTF
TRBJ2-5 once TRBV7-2 CASSLLWAKGTIHF
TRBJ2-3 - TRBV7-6 CASSMLGTGFTDTQYF
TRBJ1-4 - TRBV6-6 CASRRQGASEKLFF
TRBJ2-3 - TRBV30 CAWKIAGLDTQYF
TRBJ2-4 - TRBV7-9 CASSLQGNIQYF
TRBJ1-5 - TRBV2 CASSEARSNQPQHF
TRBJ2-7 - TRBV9 CASSVDGRSGYEQYF
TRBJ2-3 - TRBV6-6 CASSYSITLTDTQYF
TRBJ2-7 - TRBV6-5 CASTSPQSYEQYF
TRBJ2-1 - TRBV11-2 CASSSYSGGSSYNEQFF
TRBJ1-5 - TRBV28 CASSWGLNQPQHF
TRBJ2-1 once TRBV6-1 CASREESHNEQFF
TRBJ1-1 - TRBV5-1 CASSLAGSSEAFF
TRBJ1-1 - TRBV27 CASSPRQGARSEAFF
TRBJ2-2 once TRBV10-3 CAISGGQGNGELFF
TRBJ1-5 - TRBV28 CASSLQGGHGQPQHF
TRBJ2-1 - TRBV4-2 CASSQDRARLVNEQFF
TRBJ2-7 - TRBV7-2 CASSLLAGGLNEQYF
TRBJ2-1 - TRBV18 CASSPGGRLYNEQFF
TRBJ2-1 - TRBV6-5 CASSLSATSGSAEQFF
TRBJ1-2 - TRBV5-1 CASSLDRQGEGYTF
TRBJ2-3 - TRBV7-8 CASSQSRVADTTDTQYF